This TCR beta chain was profiled in a study of post-analysis software for immune sequencing data. For the study at large: In terms of disease course, relapsing-remitting, secondary progressive and progressive-relapsing multiple sclerosis were included. Study results and limitations: Strong same-batch co-clustering of samples appeared with F measure clustering. In multiple sclerosis, normalized Chao1 diversity was significantly below that of controls. Patients had higher frequencies than controls of five TRBV segments, including TRBV5-6, TRBV5-1 and TRBV20-1.

Of note for this clonotype: As yet, its antigen is unknown.

The CDR3 is 14 residues long. Germline V CDR1 and CDR2: SGHKS, YYEKEE (reference sequence). The ends were cut back, 4 bases at V and 5 bases at J, with 16 bases in the middle. Every TCR beta cDNA library bore unique molecular identifiers. A population of about 1 to 11 million T cells gave rise to around 480,000 cDNA molecules. TCRdb fed the PCR reads into MiXCR, producing one record per CDR3 protein. The table lists a few hundred thousand distinct CDR3 sequences, around a third of them singletons. J is TRBJ2-7 and V is TRBV5-5; D tentatively fits TRBD1 or TRBD2 (5 bases each). Sequencing was done on a sample of blood. This clonotype was obtained from a girl under 18 with multiple sclerosis. CDR3 DNA sequence: TGTGCCAGCAGCGTGGGACCCGCCGTGGACGAGCAGTACTTC. This codes for CASSVGPAVDEQYF.